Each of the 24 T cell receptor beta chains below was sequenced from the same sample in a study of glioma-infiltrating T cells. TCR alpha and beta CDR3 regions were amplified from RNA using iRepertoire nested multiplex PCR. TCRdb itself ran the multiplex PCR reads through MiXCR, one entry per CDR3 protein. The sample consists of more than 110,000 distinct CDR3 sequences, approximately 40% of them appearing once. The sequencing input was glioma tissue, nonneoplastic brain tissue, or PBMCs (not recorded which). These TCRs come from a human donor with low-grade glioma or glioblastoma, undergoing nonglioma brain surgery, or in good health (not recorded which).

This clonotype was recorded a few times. Here the CDR3 reads CASSSNNPGSNSPLHF. The CDR3 DNA follows: TGTGCCAGCAGTTCCAACAACCCAGGGTCTAATTCACCCCTCCACTTT. V and J are TRBV6-2 or TRBV6-3 and TRBJ1-6; tentatively, D is TRBD1 (5 bases). Germline V CDR1 and CDR2: MNHEY, SVGEGT. V gave up 4 bases and J gave up 6 bases, with 16 bases separating them. The CDR3 is 16 amino acids.

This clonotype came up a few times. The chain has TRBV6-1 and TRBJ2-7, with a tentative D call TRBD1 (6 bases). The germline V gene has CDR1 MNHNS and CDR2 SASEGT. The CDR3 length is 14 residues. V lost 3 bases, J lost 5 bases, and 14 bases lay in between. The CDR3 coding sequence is TGTGCCAGCAGTGATCCAGGACAGAACCACGAGCAGTACTTC. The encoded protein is CASSDPGQNHEQYF.

As DNA, the CDR3 is TGTGCCTGGAGTGCTGTCCACTACAATGAGCAGTTCTTC. Encoded protein: CAWSAVHYNEQFF. The chain couples TRBV30 to TRBJ2-1; no clear D. Trimming stripped 1 base from V and 3 bases from J, with 7 bases between. Germline lookup yields CDR1 GTSNPN and CDR2 SVGIG (reference sequence). The CDR3 spans 13 residues. The full variable domain, its missing parts supplied by reference TRBV30 and TRBJ2-1, is SQTIHQWPATLVQPVGSPLSLECTVEGTSNPNLYWYRQAAGRGLQLLFYSVGIGQISSEVPQNLSASRPQDRQFILSSKKLLLSDSGFYLCAWSAVHYNEQFFGPGTRLTVL.

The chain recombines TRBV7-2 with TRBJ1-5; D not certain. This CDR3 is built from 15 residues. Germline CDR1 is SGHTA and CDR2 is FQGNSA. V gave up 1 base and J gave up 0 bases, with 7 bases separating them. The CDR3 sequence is CASSLGPVSNQPQHF. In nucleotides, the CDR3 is TGTGCCAGCAGCTTAGGGCCAGTTAGCAATCAGCCCCAGCATTTT.

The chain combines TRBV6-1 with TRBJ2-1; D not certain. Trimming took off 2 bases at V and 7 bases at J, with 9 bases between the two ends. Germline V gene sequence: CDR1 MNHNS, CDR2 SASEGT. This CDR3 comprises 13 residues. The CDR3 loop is CASSEFLLNEQFF. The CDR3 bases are TGTGCCAGCAGTGAATTTCTCTTAAATGAGCAGTTCTTC.

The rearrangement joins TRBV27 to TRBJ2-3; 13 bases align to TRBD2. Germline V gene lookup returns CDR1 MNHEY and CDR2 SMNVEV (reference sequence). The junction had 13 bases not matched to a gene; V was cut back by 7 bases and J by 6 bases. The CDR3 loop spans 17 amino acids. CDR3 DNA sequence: TGTGCCAGCACCCTGGCCGGGACTAGCGGGATGGGGGATACGCAGTATTTT. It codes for CASTLAGTSGMGDTQYF.

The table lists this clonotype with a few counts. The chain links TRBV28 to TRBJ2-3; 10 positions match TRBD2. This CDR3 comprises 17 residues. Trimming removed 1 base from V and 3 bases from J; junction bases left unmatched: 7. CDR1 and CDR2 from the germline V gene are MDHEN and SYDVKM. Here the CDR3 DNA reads TGTGCCAGCAGTTTATCCCTGACTAGCGGGCCGACAGATACGCAGTATTTT. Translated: CASSLSLTSGPTDTQYF. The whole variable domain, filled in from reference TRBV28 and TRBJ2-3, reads DVKVTQSSRYLVKRTGEKVFLECVQDMDHENMFWYRQDPGLGLRLIYFSYDVKMKEKGDIPEGYSVSREKKERFSLILESASTNQTSMYLCASSLSLTSGPTDTQYFGPGTRLTVL.

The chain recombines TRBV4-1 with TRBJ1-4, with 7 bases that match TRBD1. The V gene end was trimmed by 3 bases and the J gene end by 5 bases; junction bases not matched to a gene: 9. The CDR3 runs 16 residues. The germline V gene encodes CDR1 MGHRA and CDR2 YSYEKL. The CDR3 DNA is TGCGCCAGCAGCCATAATTGGGGACAGTCCAATGAAAAACTGTTTTTT. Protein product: CASSHNWGQSNEKLFF.

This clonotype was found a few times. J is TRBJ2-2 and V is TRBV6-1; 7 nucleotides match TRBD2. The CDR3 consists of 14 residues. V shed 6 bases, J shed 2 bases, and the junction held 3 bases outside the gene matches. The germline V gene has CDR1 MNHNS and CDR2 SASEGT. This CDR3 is CASRSGTNTGELFF. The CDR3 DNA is TGTGCCAGCAGGAGCGGGACTAACACCGGGGAGCTGTTTTTT.

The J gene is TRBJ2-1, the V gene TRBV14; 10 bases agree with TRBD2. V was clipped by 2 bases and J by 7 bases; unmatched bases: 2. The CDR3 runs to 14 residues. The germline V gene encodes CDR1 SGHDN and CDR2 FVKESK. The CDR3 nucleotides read TGTGCCAGCAGCCAATCTAGCGGGAGAAATGAGCAGTTCTTC. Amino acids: CASSQSSGRNEQFF.

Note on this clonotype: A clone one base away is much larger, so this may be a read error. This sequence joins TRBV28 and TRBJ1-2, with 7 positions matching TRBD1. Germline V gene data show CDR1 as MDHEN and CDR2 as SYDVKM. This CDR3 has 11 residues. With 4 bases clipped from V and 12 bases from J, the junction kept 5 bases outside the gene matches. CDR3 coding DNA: TGTGCCAGCAGTTCCCACAGGGGCCACACCTTC. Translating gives CASSSHRGHTF.

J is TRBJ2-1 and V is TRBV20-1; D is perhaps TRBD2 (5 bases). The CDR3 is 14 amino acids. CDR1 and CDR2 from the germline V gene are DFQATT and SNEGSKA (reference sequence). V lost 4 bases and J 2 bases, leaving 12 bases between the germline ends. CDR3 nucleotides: TGCAGTGCTACTATCGCCGGGGCCTACAATGAGCAGTTCTTC. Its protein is CSATIAGAYNEQFF.

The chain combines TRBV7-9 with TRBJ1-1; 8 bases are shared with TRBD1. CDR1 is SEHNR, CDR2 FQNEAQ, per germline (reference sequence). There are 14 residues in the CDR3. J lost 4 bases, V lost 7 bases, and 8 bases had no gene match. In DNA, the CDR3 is TGTGCCAGCACCTCGGACAGGGTCGTCACTGAAGCTTTCTTT. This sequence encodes CASTSDRVVTEAFF.

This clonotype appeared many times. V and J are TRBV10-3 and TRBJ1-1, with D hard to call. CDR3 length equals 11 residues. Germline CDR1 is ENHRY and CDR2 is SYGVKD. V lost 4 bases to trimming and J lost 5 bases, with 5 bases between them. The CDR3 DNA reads TGTGCCATCAGTGGCCCGACTGAAGCTTTCTTT. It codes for CAISGPTEAFF.

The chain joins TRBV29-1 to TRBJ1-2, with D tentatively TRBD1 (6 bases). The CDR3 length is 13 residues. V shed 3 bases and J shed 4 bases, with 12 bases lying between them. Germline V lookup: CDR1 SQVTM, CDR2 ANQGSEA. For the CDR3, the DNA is TGCAGCGTTGACAGGACAGATCCCTATGGCTACACCTTC. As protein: CSVDRTDPYGYTF.

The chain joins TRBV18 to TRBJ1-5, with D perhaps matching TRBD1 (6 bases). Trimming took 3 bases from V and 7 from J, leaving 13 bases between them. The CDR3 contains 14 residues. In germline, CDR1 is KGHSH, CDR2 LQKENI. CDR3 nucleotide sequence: TGTGCCAGCTCACCTAACAGGGAGGGGCAGCCCCAGCATTTT. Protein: CASSPNREGQPQHF.

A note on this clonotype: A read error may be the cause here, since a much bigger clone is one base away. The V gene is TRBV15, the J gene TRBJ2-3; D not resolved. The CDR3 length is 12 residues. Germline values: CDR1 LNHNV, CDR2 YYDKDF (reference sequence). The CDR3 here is CATIRDLGTQYF. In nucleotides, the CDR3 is TGTGCCACCATCAGAGATCTGGGTACGCAGTATTTT.

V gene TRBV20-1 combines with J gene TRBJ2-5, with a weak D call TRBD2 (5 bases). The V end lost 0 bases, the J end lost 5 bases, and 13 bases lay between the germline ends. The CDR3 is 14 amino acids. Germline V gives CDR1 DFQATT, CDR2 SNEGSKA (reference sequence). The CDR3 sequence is CSARDRGGGETQYF. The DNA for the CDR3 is TGCAGTGCTAGAGATCGCGGAGGCGGTGAGACCCAGTACTTC.

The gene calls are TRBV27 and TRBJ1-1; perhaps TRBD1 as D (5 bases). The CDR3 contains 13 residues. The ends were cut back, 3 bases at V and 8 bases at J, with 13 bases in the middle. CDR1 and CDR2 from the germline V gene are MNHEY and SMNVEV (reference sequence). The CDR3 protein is CASSFTDEGEAFF. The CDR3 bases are TGTGCCAGCAGTTTTACGGATGAGGGGGAAGCTTTCTTT.

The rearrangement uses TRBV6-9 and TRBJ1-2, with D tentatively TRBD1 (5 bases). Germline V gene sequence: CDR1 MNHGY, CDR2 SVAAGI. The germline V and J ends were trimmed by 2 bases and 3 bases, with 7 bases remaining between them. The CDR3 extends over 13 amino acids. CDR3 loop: CASSYGADYGYTF. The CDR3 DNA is TGTGCCAGCAGTTATGGGGCGGACTATGGCTACACCTTC.

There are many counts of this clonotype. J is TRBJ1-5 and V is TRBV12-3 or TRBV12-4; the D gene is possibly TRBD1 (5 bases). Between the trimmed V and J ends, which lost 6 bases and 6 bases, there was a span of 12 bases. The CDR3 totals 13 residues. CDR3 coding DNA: TGTGCCAGCAGCTTCCTAGACAGTCAGCCCCAGCATTTT. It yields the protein CASSFLDSQPQHF.

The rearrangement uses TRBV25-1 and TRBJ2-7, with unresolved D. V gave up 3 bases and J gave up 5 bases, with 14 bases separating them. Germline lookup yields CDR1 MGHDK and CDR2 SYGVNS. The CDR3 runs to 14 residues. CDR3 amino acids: CASSDSMNRHEQYF. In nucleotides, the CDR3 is TGTGCCAGCAGTGACAGTATGAATCGGCACGAGCAGTACTTC.

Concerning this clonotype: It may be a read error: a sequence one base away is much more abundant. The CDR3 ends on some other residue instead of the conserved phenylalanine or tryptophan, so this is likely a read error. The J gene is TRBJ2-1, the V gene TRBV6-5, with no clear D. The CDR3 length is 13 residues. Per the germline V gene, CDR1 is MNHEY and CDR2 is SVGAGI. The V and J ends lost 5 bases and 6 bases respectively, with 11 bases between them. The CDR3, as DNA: TGTGCCAGCAGTGAATCGTCTATCAATGAGCAGTTCTCC. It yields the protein CASSESSINEQFS.

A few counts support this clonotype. This CDR3 is CASSAENEQFF. The CDR3 region has the DNA TGTGCCAGCAGCGCAGAGAATGAGCAGTTCTTC. The rearrangement joins TRBV4-2 to TRBJ2-1; D is unclear. V dropped 5 bases and J dropped 7 bases, with 6 bases sitting between them. Germline CDR1 LGHNA, CDR2 YNFKEQ. This CDR3 has 11 residues.